These 25 T cell receptor beta chains were all obtained from the same sample, sequenced in a study of CD8+CD57+ T cells in acquired aplastic anemia. TCR beta VDJ and CDR3 were profiled, and genomic DNA was the template. TCRdb called the reads again in MiXCR, with one record for every CDR3 protein. The data show around 200,000 distinct CDR3 sequences, approximately 50% seen once. Sample: sorted CD4+, CD8+, or CD8+CD57+ T cells (not recorded which) from PBMCs. These receptors all come from a human donor in good health, serving as a control.

CDR3 loop: CSVRQGTAYEQYF. The CDR3 nucleotides are TGCAGCGTAAGACAGGGGACGGCCTACGAGCAGTACTTC. This sequence joins TRBV29-1 and TRBJ2-7; 8 nucleotides line up with TRBD1. The J segment lost 2 bases and the V segment lost 6 bases, leaving 6 bases of the junction unmatched. This CDR3 region has 13 residues. Germline values: CDR1 SQVTM, CDR2 ANQGSEA.

This clonotype was seen many times. The chain couples TRBV19 to TRBJ1-4, with D unclear. CDR1 is LNHDA and CDR2 is SQIVND in the germline V gene (reference sequence). The CDR3 spans 13 residues. V was trimmed by 5 bases and J by 4 bases, leaving 8 bases between them. The CDR3: CASSGNRNEKLFF. The CDR3 DNA follows: TGTGCCAGTAGTGGAAACCGTAATGAAAAACTGTTTTTT.

The chain recombines TRBV7-2 with TRBJ2-7; D unclear. Germline V CDR1 and CDR2: SGHTA, FQGNSA. The CDR3 is 13 amino acids. V lost 1 base, J lost 3 bases, and 7 bases lay in between. The CDR3 spells CASSLDVGYEQYF. For the CDR3, the DNA is TGTGCCAGCAGCTTAGATGTAGGCTACGAGCAGTACTTC.

This chain links TRBV6-6 with TRBJ1-1; unclear D gene. Per the germline V gene, CDR1 is MNHNY and CDR2 is SVGAGI (reference sequence). This CDR3 has 15 amino acids. V lost 2 bases to trimming and J lost 6 bases, with 16 bases between them. The CDR3 loop reads CASSYTRLRGPEAFF. The CDR3 DNA reads TGTGCCAGCAGTTACACGCGACTTCGAGGGCCTGAAGCTTTCTTT.

This clonotype appeared many times. This CDR3 is missing its conserved last phenylalanine or tryptophan, likely due to a read error. The DNA is omitted, as the CDR3 cannot be located on it reliably, and the CDR3 follows TCRdb's listing. The chain couples TRBV6-1 to TRBJ2-7; TRBD1, as called in the table, went unchecked against the DNA. The CDR3 spans 12 residues, counting both ends. CDR1 is MNHNS and CDR2 is SASEGT in the germline V gene. CDR3 region: CASSANGGQPTI.

In the case of this clonotype: A junction end diverges from the germline sequence, so it may reflect a read error. This sequence joins TRBV11-2 and TRBJ2-7; 7 bases are a match to TRBD1. The CDR3 consists of 16 residues. CDR1 is SGHAT, CDR2 FQNNGV, per germline. The CDR3 DNA sequence: TGCGCCAGCAGCCAACAGGGGCGGACGATAGGAGGTGTTCGGTACTTC. Translation: CASSQQGRTIGGVRYF.

This clonotype was observed a handful of times. The chain recombines TRBV7-2 with TRBJ2-3; 8 positions agree with TRBD1. V dropped 4 bases and J dropped 11; count of bases not matched to a gene: 11. The CDR3 extends over 14 amino acids. The germline V gene has CDR1 SGHTA and CDR2 FQGNSA. CDR3 residues: CASSSYGQGGEQYF. CDR3 DNA: TGTGCCAGCAGCTCATATGGACAGGGAGGTGAGCAGTATTTT.

This clonotype was seen a handful of times. The chain uses TRBV15 and TRBJ1-1; D unresolved. In germline, CDR1 is LNHNV, CDR2 YYDKDF (reference sequence). The CDR3 extends over 16 amino acids. V was shortened by 0 bases and J by 1 base, with 12 bases between the two germline ends. The CDR3 reads CATSRDMAAPNTEAFF. The CDR3 nucleotides read TGTGCCACCAGCAGAGATATGGCAGCGCCGAACACTGAAGCTTTCTTT. The full variable domain, rest sourced from reference TRBV15 and TRBJ1-1, is DAMVIQNPRYQVTQFGKPVTLSCSQTLNHNVMYWYQQKSSQAPKLLFHYYDKDFNNEADTPDNFQSRRPNTSFCFLDIRSPGLGDTAMYLCATSRDMAAPNTEAFFGQGTRLTVV.

This clonotype was counted once. The chain uses TRBV7-8 and TRBJ1-2, with a weak D call TRBD1 (5 bases). This CDR3 has 14 residues. V lost 0 bases, J lost 3 bases, and 8 bases lay in between. CDR1 and CDR2 from the germline V gene are SGHVS and FQNEAQ. The DNA for the CDR3 is TGTGCCAGCAGCTTAGCAGGGACGGACTATGGCTACACCTTC. Amino acids: CASSLAGTDYGYTF.

This rearrangement joins TRBV29-1 to TRBJ2-1, with D perhaps TRBD2 (6 bases). The CDR3 has 15 amino acids. V was cut by 1 base and J by 8 bases, with 18 bases left in between. Per the germline V gene, CDR1 is SQVTM and CDR2 is ANQGSEA. This chain's CDR3 is CSVEGGLLQVYEQFF. The CDR3 DNA sequence: TGCAGCGTTGAAGGGGGACTCTTGCAGGTCTATGAGCAGTTCTTC.

In this sample, this clonotype turned up a few times. This CDR3 fails to terminate in the conserved phenylalanine or tryptophan, so it likely reflects a read error. The J gene is TRBJ1-1, the V gene TRBV28; D is uncertain. Looked up from germline, CDR1 is MDHEN and CDR2 is SYDVKM. Trimming removed 5 bases at V and 3 bases at J, with 19 bases between. The CDR3 is 16 residues long. The CDR3 coding sequence is TGTGCCAGCAGTAGCTCCTGGGGTAGGGCGGACACTGAAGCTTTCATT. Translating gives CASSSSWGRADTEAFI.

CDR3 nucleotides: TGCGCCAGCAGCCTCCAGGTTTACACTGAAGCTTTCTTT. Protein sequence: CASSLQVYTEAFF. V is TRBV5-1 and J is TRBJ1-1, with unresolved D. This CDR3 has 13 residues. The germline gives CDR1 SGHRS, CDR2 YFSETQ. Trimming left V 4 bases short and J 3 bases short, with 10 bases between. The whole variable domain, filled in from reference TRBV5-1 and TRBJ1-1, reads KAGVTQTPRYLIKTRGQQVTLSCSPISGHRSVSWYQQTPGQGLQFLFEYFSETQRNKGNFPGRFSGRQFSNSRSEMNVSTLELGDSALYLCASSLQVYTEAFFGQGTRLTVV.

There are many counts of this clonotype. The rearrangement links TRBV12-3 or TRBV12-4 to TRBJ2-2; tentatively, D is TRBD1 or TRBD2 (6 bases each). The germline V and J ends were trimmed by 5 bases and 5 bases, with 15 bases remaining between them. The CDR3 loop spans 15 amino acids. Here the CDR3 reads CASSLYLGGTGELFF. The CDR3 region has the DNA TGTGCCAGCAGTCTTTATCTAGGGGGGACCGGGGAGCTGTTTTTT.

This clonotype was counted between two and nine times. The chain uses TRBV6-5 and TRBJ1-4, with 8 bases lining up with TRBD1. The CDR3 has 16 residues. Looked up from germline, CDR1 is MNHEY and CDR2 is SVGAGI. With 3 bases clipped from V and 5 bases from J, the junction kept 8 bases outside the gene matches. This CDR3 reads CASSYQGAPGNEKLFF. The CDR3 DNA follows: TGTGCCAGCAGTTATCAGGGGGCGCCCGGGAATGAAAAACTGTTTTTT.

This clonotype was seen many times. This chain links TRBV4-2 with TRBJ1-3; D is unclear. The V end lost 0 bases, the J end lost 3 bases, and 9 bases lay between the germline ends. The CDR3 covers 15 residues. Germline V gene data show CDR1 as LGHNA and CDR2 as YNFKEQ. The CDR3 loop is CASSQDRLGGNTIYF. Written as DNA, the CDR3 is TGTGCCAGCAGCCAAGACAGGTTGGGTGGAAACACCATATATTTT.

This clonotype was recorded a few times. The rearrangement uses TRBV6-1 and TRBJ2-7; 7 nucleotides match TRBD2. CDR1 is MNHNS and CDR2 is SASEGT in the germline V gene. The CDR3 consists of 15 residues. V shed 1 base, J shed 0 bases, and the junction held 3 bases outside the gene matches. CDR3 amino acids: CASSEVPGGSYEQYF. CDR3 nucleotide sequence: TGTGCCAGCAGTGAAGTTCCGGGGGGCTCCTACGAGCAGTACTTC.

Worth noting for this clonotype: The limits of the CDR3 on the DNA are not certain, so only TCRdb's listed CDR3 is given. The rearrangement uses TRBV7-3 and TRBJ1-2; the tabulated D call, TRBD1, remains unverified against the DNA. Per the germline V gene, CDR1 is SGHTA and CDR2 is FQGTGA. The CDR3 is 23 amino acids long, termini counted. This CDR3 is CASTNQTSMYLCASTGRVRGYTF.

This clonotype was counted ten times or more. The chain employs TRBV6-4 and TRBJ1-1; possible D gene TRBD1, 6 bases. Germline CDR1 MRHNA, CDR2 SNTAGT. V shed 3 bases and J shed 0 bases, with 14 bases lying between them. The CDR3 runs 16 residues. The CDR3 nucleotides are TGTGCCAGCAGTGAAGGACAGTTAGATTTGAACACTGAAGCTTTCTTT. Amino acid sequence: CASSEGQLDLNTEAFF.

This clonotype occurred a few times. The chain is built from TRBV14 and TRBJ1-6; no reliable D call. The CDR3 sequence is 14 residues long. Trimming left V 1 base short and J 8 bases short, with 9 bases between. The germline V gene encodes CDR1 SGHDN and CDR2 FVKESK. As DNA, the CDR3 is TGTGCCAGCAGCCAAGTCTGGAGGGATTCACCCCTCCACTTT. Its translation: CASSQVWRDSPLHF.

This clonotype was counted once. The V call is TRBV11-2, the J call TRBJ2-5; 10 bases map to TRBD1. CDR3 length equals 14 residues. The V gene end was trimmed by 8 bases and the J gene end by 4 bases; junction bases not matched to a gene: 7. The germline gives CDR1 SGHAT, CDR2 FQNNGV. The CDR3 DNA reads TGTGCCAGCGGAACCGGGACAGGGGTAGAGACCCAGTACTTC. This sequence encodes CASGTGTGVETQYF.

The chain links TRBV28 to TRBJ1-3, with 7 positions matching TRBD1. The CDR3 has 15 amino acids. J was trimmed by 2 bases and V by 7 bases; bases with no gene match: 8. Germline values: CDR1 MDHEN, CDR2 SYDVKM. The CDR3 sequence: CASKWDSLAGNTIYF. The CDR3 DNA reads TGTGCCAGCAAATGGGACAGCCTGGCTGGAAACACCATATATTTT.

The chain uses TRBV24-1 and TRBJ2-4, with TRBD2 matching over 15 bases. Germline assignment: CDR1 KGHDR and CDR2 SFDVKD. This CDR3 is built from 17 residues. Losses at the gene ends were 3 bases for V and 4 bases for J; bases not matched to a gene: 3. The CDR3 DNA reads TGTGCCACCAGTGATCCCGGGACTAGCGGGGGGAAAAACATTCAGTACTTC. Translated: CATSDPGTSGGKNIQYF.

This clonotype was observed many times. J is TRBJ2-1 and V is TRBV20-1; 9 bases align to TRBD2. Trimming at V came to 0 bases and at J to 4 bases, leaving 4 bases not matched to a gene. The length of the CDR3 is 15 residues. Germline CDR1 and CDR2: DFQATT and SNEGSKA (reference sequence). CDR3 loop: CSARDTLAGYNEQFF. The CDR3 nucleotides read TGCAGTGCTAGAGATACGCTAGCGGGATACAATGAGCAGTTCTTC.

The rearrangement uses TRBV12-5 and TRBJ2-7; TRBD1 might be the D (5 bases). CDR3 length: 14 residues. CDR1 is LGHNT, CDR2 FRNRAP, per germline. V was shortened by 2 bases and J by 3 bases, with 11 bases between the two germline ends. CDR3 region: CASGLMTVFYEQYV. DNA for the CDR3: TGTGCTAGTGGTTTGATGACAGTCTTCTACGAGCAGTACGTC.

This clonotype was counted ten times or more. The chain links TRBV2 to TRBJ2-3; perhaps D is TRBD1 or TRBD2 (6 bases each). V was pared by 7 bases and J by 1 base, with 15 bases between. CDR1 is SNHLY, CDR2 FYNNEI, per germline. The CDR3 totals 15 residues. The CDR3 DNA reads TGTGCCAGCACAGAAGGGGGGCTCGGCACAGATACGCAGTATTTT. It translates to CASTEGGLGTDTQYF. The full variable domain, rest sourced from reference TRBV2 and TRBJ2-3, is EPEVTQTPSHQVTQMGQEVILRCVPISNHLYFYWYRQILGQKVEFLVSFYNNEISEKSEIFDDQFSVERPDGSNFTLKIRSTKLEDSAMYFCASTEGGLGTDTQYFGPGTRLTVL.